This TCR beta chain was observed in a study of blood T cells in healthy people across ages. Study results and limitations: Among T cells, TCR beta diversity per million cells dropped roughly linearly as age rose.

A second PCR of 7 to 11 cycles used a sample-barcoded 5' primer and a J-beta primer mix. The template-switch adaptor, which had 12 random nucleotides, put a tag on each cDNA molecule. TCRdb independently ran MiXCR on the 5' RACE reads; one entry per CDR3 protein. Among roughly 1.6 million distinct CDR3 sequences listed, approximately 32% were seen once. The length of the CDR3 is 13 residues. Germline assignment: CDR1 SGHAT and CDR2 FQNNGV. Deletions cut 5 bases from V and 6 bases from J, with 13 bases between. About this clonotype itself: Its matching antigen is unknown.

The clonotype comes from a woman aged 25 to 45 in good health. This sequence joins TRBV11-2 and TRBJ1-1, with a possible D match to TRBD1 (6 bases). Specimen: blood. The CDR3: CASSLLRGSEAFF. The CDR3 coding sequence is TGTGCCAGCAGCCTCCTCAGGGGATCTGAAGCTTTCTTT.